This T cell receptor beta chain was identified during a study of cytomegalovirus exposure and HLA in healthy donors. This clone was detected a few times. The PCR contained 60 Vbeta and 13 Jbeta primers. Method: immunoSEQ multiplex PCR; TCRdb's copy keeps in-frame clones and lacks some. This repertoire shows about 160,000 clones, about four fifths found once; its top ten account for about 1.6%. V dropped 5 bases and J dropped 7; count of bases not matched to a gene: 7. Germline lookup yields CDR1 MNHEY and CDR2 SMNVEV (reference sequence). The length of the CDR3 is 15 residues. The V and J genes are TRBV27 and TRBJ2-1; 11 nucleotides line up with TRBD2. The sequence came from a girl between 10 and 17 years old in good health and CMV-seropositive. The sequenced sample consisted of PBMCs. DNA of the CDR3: TGTGCCAGCAGTCCCTTAGCGGGAGGGTGGAATGAGCAGTTCTTC. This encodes CASSPLAGGWNEQFF.